These 32 T cell receptor beta chains were all obtained from the same sample, sequenced in a study of cytomegalovirus exposure and HLA in healthy donors. Here immunoSEQ multiplex PCR was the method, and the copy in TCRdb shows in-frame clones only, minus some. Among about 330,000 clones listed, about 90% were seen once. Sequencing used PBMCs. The receptors stem from a woman in her 30s in good health and CMV-seropositive.

The chain couples TRBV30 to TRBJ1-2; D may be TRBD1 (5 bases). V was shortened by 1 base and J by 4 bases, with 19 bases between the two germline ends. The CDR3 covers 16 residues. Germline CDR1 is GTSNPN and CDR2 is SVGIG (reference sequence). Here the CDR3 reads CAWSAVGSGGGYGYTF. CDR3 in DNA: TGTGCCTGGAGTGCCGTCGGGTCGGGCGGGGGCTATGGCTACACCTTC.

This sequence joins TRBV4-1 and TRBJ2-3; 8 bases fit TRBD2. This CDR3 spans 16 amino acids. CDR1 is MGHRA and CDR2 is YSYEKL in the germline V gene. V shed 4 bases, J shed 2 bases, and the junction held 8 bases outside the gene matches. CDR3 region: CASSPAGAGYTDTQYF. In DNA form, the CDR3 reads TGCGCCAGCAGCCCAGCGGGGGCCGGATACACAGATACGCAGTATTTT.

The rearrangement uses TRBV15 and TRBJ2-3; the D gene is possibly TRBD1 (7 bases). CDR3 length equals 16 residues. Germline loops: CDR1 LNHNV, CDR2 YYDKDF (reference sequence). V was cut by 4 bases and J by 1 base, with 15 bases left in between. In DNA form, the CDR3 reads TGTGCCACCAGCACACACAGGGGCGGGGGCACAGATACGCAGTATTTT. Translation gives CATSTHRGGGTDTQYF.

The V gene is TRBV11-2, the J gene TRBJ2-7; 7 bases map to TRBD1. This CDR3 region has 15 residues. Per the germline V gene, CDR1 is SGHAT and CDR2 is FQNNGV. J was trimmed by 2 bases and V by 1 base; bases with no gene match: 5. The CDR3 spells CASSLGQGTTYEQYF. CDR3 bases: TGTGCCAGCAGCTTAGGACAGGGAACAACCTACGAGCAGTACTTC.

The chain is built from TRBV7-3 and TRBJ2-2; D gene unclear. The CDR3 totals 15 residues. CDR1 SGHTA and CDR2 FQGTGA come from the germline V gene. The germline V and J ends were trimmed by 5 bases and 0 bases, with 10 bases remaining between them. This CDR3 is CASSPVAANTGELFF. The CDR3 DNA reads TGTGCCAGCAGCCCAGTAGCCGCGAACACCGGGGAGCTGTTTTTT.

The rearrangement uses TRBV6-5 and TRBJ2-7; D is uncertain. Germline V gene data show CDR1 as MNHEY and CDR2 as SVGAGI. V was pared by 8 bases and J by 12 bases, with 17 bases between. CDR3 length equals 11 residues. CDR3: CASYQGSYTYF. The CDR3 DNA sequence: TGTGCCAGCTATCAAGGTAGCTACACGTACTTC.

The genes are TRBV30 and TRBJ1-6, with 8 bases aligning to TRBD1. CDR1 GTSNPN and CDR2 SVGIG come from the germline V gene (reference sequence). This CDR3 has 15 amino acids. The CDR3 DNA follows: TGTGCGACAGACAGGGGAAACTCCTATAATTCACCCCTCCACTTT. This encodes CATDRGNSYNSPLHF.

This chain joins TRBV7-2 and TRBJ2-7, with 13 bases that match TRBD2. This CDR3 comprises 14 residues. Trimming at V came to 6 bases and at J to 3 bases, leaving 2 bases not matched to a gene. Germline CDR1 SGHTA, CDR2 FQGNSA. The CDR3 here is CASRGTSGIYEQYF. As DNA, the CDR3 is TGTGCCAGCAGGGGGACTAGCGGGATCTACGAGCAGTACTTC.

V is TRBV5-6 and J is TRBJ2-1; tentatively, D is TRBD2 (6 bases). CDR1 and CDR2 (germline): SGHDT, YYEEEE. Trimming shortened V by 2 bases and J by 6 bases, and 15 bases separated the two germline ends. CDR3 length: 15 amino acids. CDR3 protein: CASSFGSRRANEQFF. CDR3 in DNA: TGTGCCAGCAGCTTCGGGAGCCGTCGGGCCAATGAGCAGTTCTTC.

This chain links TRBV9 with TRBJ2-3, with a possible D match to TRBD2 (6 bases). This CDR3 has 14 amino acids. V gave up 2 bases and J gave up 5 bases, with 12 bases separating them. Germline CDR1 SGDLS, CDR2 YYNGEE. The CDR3 sequence is CASSVAGRIDTQYF. The DNA for the CDR3 is TGTGCCAGCAGCGTTGCGGGAAGGATAGATACGCAGTATTTT.

Only one count was recorded for this clone. CDR3 coding DNA: TGCGCCAGCAGCCAAGTACAGGGGCAATCCTACGAGCAGTACTTC. It codes for CASSQVQGQSYEQYF. The chain carries TRBV4-1 and TRBJ2-7; 7 bases align to TRBD1. Trimming cost V 1 base and J 1 base; bases outside gene matches: 4. The CDR3 spans 15 residues. CDR1 is MGHRA, CDR2 YSYEKL, per germline.

The gene calls are TRBV28 and TRBJ2-7; D unclear. This CDR3 has 17 amino acids. Between the trimmed V and J ends, which lost 6 bases and 3 bases, there was a span of 24 bases. CDR1 and CDR2 from the germline V gene are MDHEN and SYDVKM. CDR3 loop: CASSLMMSLRGIYEQYF. The CDR3 DNA reads TGTGCCAGCAGCTTGATGATGTCCCTTCGCGGAATCTACGAGCAGTACTTC.

The chain is built from TRBV27 and TRBJ2-7; weak D call: TRBD1 (6 bases). The CDR3 is made up of 15 amino acids. Trimming took off 4 bases at V and 1 base at J, with 14 bases between the two ends. Germline V CDR1 and CDR2: MNHEY, SMNVEV (reference sequence). The CDR3 spells CASSSRQVPSYEQYF. In DNA form, the CDR3 reads TGTGCCAGCAGTTCCCGACAGGTTCCATCCTACGAGCAGTACTTC.

This chain links TRBV7-9 with TRBJ1-1; 7 bases line up with TRBD1. CDR1 is SEHNR and CDR2 is FQNEAQ in the germline V gene (reference sequence). The junction had 16 bases not matched to a gene; V was cut back by 5 bases and J by 4 bases. The CDR3 is made up of 17 amino acids. The CDR3 loop reads CASSPSPTGWGSTEAFF. The CDR3 DNA sequence: TGTGCCAGCAGCCCATCCCCGACAGGGTGGGGCTCCACTGAAGCTTTCTTT. The full variable domain, completed using reference TRBV7-9 and TRBJ1-1, is DTGVSQNPRHKITKRGQNVTFRCDPISEHNRLYWYRQTLGQGPEFLTYFQNEAQLEKSRLLSDRFSAERPKGSFSTLEIQRTEQGDSAMYLCASSPSPTGWGSTEAFFGQGTRLTVV.

V gene TRBV7-3 combines with J gene TRBJ1-1, with D unresolved. The CDR3 runs to 15 residues. The V gene lost 3 bases and the J gene lost 0 bases, with 11 bases spanning the gap. CDR1 and CDR2 (germline): SGHTA, FQGTGA. The CDR3 is CASSFVYEMNTEAFF. CDR3 nucleotides: TGTGCCAGCAGCTTTGTTTACGAAATGAACACTGAAGCTTTCTTT.

V and J are TRBV7-2 and TRBJ2-1, with a weak D call TRBD2 (7 bases). V was trimmed by 2 bases and J by 7 bases, leaving 18 bases between them. CDR3 size: 16 residues. The germline gives CDR1 SGHTA, CDR2 FQGNSA. The CDR3 bases are TGTGCCAGCAGCTTAAGTGGACTAGGGGGTCTTAATGAGCAGTTCTTC. As protein: CASSLSGLGGLNEQFF.

The rearrangement links TRBV7-8 to TRBJ1-2; D remains unclear. The CDR3 has 14 amino acids. Looked up from germline, CDR1 is SGHVS and CDR2 is FQNEAQ. The ends were cut back, 5 bases at V and 8 bases at J, with 18 bases in the middle. CDR3: CASSPLLNYGGYTF. The CDR3 DNA reads TGTGCCAGCAGCCCACTACTTAACTATGGAGGCTACACCTTC.

Comment on this clone: One end of the junction fails to match germline, which may point to a read error. The chain is built from TRBV27 and TRBJ2-5; 10 nucleotides align to TRBD2. CDR3 length: 18 amino acids. In germline, CDR1 is MNHEY, CDR2 SMNVEV (reference sequence). As DNA, the CDR3 is TGTGCCAGCAGTCTATCAGGTGGTAGCGGGGGGATCGTCGAGACCCAGTACTTC. This encodes CASSLSGGSGGIVETQYF.

The chain has TRBV19 and TRBJ2-3; D may be TRBD1 or TRBD2 (7 bases each). CDR3 length: 15 amino acids. V was cut by 10 bases and J by 3 bases, with 20 bases left in between. Germline values: CDR1 LNHDA, CDR2 SQIVND (reference sequence). CDR3 amino acids: CATTPGQGGTDTQYF. CDR3 DNA sequence: TGTGCCACCACCCCCGGGCAGGGGGGGACAGATACGCAGTATTTT.

The V call is TRBV5-3, the J call TRBJ1-1; D unresolved. TRBV5-3 is identified as an open reading frame with a role that is uncertain. The V end lost 0 bases, the J end lost 0 bases, and 9 bases lay between the germline ends. The CDR3 covers 15 residues. As DNA, the CDR3 is TGTGCCAGAAGCTTGGGTGGCACCTTGAACACTGAAGCTTTCTTT. It is translated as CARSLGGTLNTEAFF.

This clone was seen only once. This rearrangement joins TRBV9 to TRBJ2-7; 8 positions agree with TRBD2. V lost 3 bases and J lost 2; bases outside the gene matches: 10. In germline, CDR1 is SGDLS, CDR2 YYNGEE. This CDR3 is 16 amino acids long. CDR3 nucleotide sequence: TGTGCCAGCAGCGCGGGAGGGGGGTGGAGCGCCTACGAGCAGTACTTC. Encoded protein: CASSAGGGWSAYEQYF.

The genes are TRBV19 and TRBJ2-7; 8 bases are shared with TRBD1. The germline gives CDR1 LNHDA, CDR2 SQIVND (reference sequence). The CDR3 length is 12 residues. The V segment lost 5 bases and the J segment 7 bases; nucleotides outside the gene matches: 4. The CDR3 reads CASSFGQGEQYF. The CDR3 bases are TGTGCCAGTAGTTTTGGACAGGGTGAGCAGTACTTC.

V and J are TRBV28 and TRBJ2-7, with TRBD2 as a possible D gene (5 bases). CDR1 is MDHEN and CDR2 is SYDVKM in the germline V gene. With 4 bases removed from V and 7 bases from J, the gap between germline ends came to 20 bases. The CDR3 length is 15 residues. CDR3 nucleotides: TGTGCCAGCAGTTCTTTGAGGACTGTTCCGGAGGAGCAGTACTTC. Translation: CASSSLRTVPEEQYF.

The chain recombines TRBV6-6 with TRBJ2-7, with D unclear. The germline V gene has CDR1 MNHNY and CDR2 SVGAGI (reference sequence). The CDR3 spans 12 residues. The V end lost 3 bases, the J end lost 3 bases, and 6 bases lay between the germline ends. The CDR3 coding sequence is TGTGCCAGCAGTTATGCTTTCTACGAGCAGTACTTC. Encoded protein: CASSYAFYEQYF.

This chain joins TRBV7-2 and TRBJ1-4, with a weak D call TRBD1 (5 bases). V shed 5 bases and J shed 8 bases, with 15 bases lying between them. Per the germline V gene, CDR1 is SGHTA and CDR2 is FQGNSA. The CDR3 has 14 amino acids. The CDR3 region is CASSPGLKSEKLFF. The CDR3 DNA sequence: TGTGCCAGCAGCCCAGGGTTAAAGAGCGAAAAACTGTTTTTT.

The genes are TRBV28 and TRBJ1-3; 10 bases fit TRBD1. This CDR3 spans 19 amino acids. Per the germline V gene, CDR1 is MDHEN and CDR2 is SYDVKM. V was clipped by 2 bases and J by 0 bases; unmatched bases: 10. The CDR3 spells CASSLSRSRDRGSGNTIYF. The CDR3 DNA reads as TGTGCCAGCAGTTTAAGTAGGAGTAGGGACAGGGGCTCTGGAAACACCATATATTTT.

V and J are TRBV9 and TRBJ1-2; D unclear. This CDR3 comprises 16 residues. CDR1 and CDR2 (germline): SGDLS, YYNGEE. Trimming stripped 1 base from V and 4 bases from J, with 17 bases between. The CDR3: CASSVSGPGISYGYTF. The CDR3 nucleotides are TGTGCCAGCAGCGTAAGTGGCCCGGGGATCAGCTATGGCTACACCTTC.

With respect to this clone: Additional DNA sequences in this sample encode the identical CDR3. The chain carries TRBV6-1 and TRBJ2-7; D call uncertain. Germline CDR1 reads MNHNS; CDR2 reads SASEGT. The CDR3 sequence is 11 residues long. Trimming took 2 bases from V and 3 from J, leaving 2 bases between them. CDR3 in DNA: TGTGCCAGCAGTGAAAGCTACGAGCAGTACTTC. Protein: CASSESYEQYF.

V is TRBV11-2 and J is TRBJ1-2; a weak D match, TRBD1 (5 bases). Deletions cut 1 base from V and 7 bases from J, with 13 bases between. CDR3 size: 14 residues. The germline V gene has CDR1 SGHAT and CDR2 FQNNGV. The CDR3, as DNA: TGTGCCAGCAGCTTAGTCGGGACGGCTGTTGGCTACACCTTC. Protein product: CASSLVGTAVGYTF.

The J gene is TRBJ2-3, the V gene TRBV23-1; 8 bases are shared with TRBD1. TRBV23-1 is filed as an ORF, its function uncertain. The J segment lost 8 bases and the V segment lost 4 bases, leaving 14 bases of the junction unmatched. CDR3 length equals 16 residues. Here the CDR3 reads CASSRFDRGWETTQYF. The CDR3 region has the DNA TGCGCCAGCAGTCGATTTGACAGGGGATGGGAGACTACGCAGTATTTT.

V is TRBV10-3 and J is TRBJ2-7, with TRBD1 matching over 9 bases. This CDR3 has 14 residues. Per the germline V gene, CDR1 is ENHRY and CDR2 is SYGVKD. The J segment lost 4 bases and the V segment lost 2 bases, leaving 3 bases of the junction unmatched. The CDR3 DNA sequence: TGTGCCATCAGTGAGGGGACAGGGAAGTACGAGCAGTACTTC. Amino acid sequence: CAISEGTGKYEQYF.

The gene calls are TRBV10-3 and TRBJ2-7, with 9 positions matching TRBD2. V shed 0 bases, J shed 6 bases, and the junction held 3 bases outside the gene matches. This CDR3 is built from 14 residues. Germline CDR1 ENHRY, CDR2 SYGVKD. CDR3 DNA: TGTGCCATCAGTGAGTCCGGACTAGCGAGCGAGCAGTACTTC. The encoded protein is CAISESGLASEQYF.